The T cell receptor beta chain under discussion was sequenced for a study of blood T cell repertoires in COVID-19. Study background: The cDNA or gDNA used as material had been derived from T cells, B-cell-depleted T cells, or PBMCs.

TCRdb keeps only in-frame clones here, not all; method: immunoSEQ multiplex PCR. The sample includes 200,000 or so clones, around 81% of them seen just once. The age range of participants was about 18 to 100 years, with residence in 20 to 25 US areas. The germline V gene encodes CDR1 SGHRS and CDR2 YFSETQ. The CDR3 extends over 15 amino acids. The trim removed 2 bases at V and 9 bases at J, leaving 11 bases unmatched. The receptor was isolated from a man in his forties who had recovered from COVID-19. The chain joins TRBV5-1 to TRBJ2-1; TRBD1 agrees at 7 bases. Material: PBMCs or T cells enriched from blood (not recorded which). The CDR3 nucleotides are TGCGCCAGCAGCTTTATGGGACAGTCACAAGGTGAGCAGTTCTTC. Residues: CASSFMGQSQGEQFF.